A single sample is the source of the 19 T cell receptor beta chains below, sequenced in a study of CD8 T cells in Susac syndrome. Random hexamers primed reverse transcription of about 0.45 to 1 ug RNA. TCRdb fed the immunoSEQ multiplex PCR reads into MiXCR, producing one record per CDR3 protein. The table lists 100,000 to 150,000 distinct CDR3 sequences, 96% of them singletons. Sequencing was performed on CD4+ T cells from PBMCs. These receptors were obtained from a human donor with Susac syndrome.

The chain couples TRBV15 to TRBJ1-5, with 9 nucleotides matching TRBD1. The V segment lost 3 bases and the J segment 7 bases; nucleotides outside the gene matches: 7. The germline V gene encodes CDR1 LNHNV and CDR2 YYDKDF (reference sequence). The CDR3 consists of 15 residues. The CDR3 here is CATSSLQGAEQPQHF. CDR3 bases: TGTGCCACCAGCAGTTTACAGGGGGCTGAGCAGCCCCAGCATTTT.

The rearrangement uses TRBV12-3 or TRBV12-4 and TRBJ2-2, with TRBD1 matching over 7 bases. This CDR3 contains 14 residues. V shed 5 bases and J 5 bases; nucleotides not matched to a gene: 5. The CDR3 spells CASSATGVTGELFF. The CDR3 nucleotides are TGTGCCAGCAGTGCCACAGGGGTTACCGGGGAGCTGTTTTTT.

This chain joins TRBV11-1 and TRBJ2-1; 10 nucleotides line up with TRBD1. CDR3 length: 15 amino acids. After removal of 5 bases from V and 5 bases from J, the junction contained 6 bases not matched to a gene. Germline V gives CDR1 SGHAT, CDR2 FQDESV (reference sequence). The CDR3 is CASSTLGQGDNEQFF. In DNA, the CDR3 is TGTGCCAGCAGCACCCTAGGACAGGGGGACAATGAGCAGTTCTTC.

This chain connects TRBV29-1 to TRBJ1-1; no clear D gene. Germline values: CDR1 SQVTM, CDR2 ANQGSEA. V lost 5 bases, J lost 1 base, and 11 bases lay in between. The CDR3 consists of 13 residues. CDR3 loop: CSVLGRTNTEAFF. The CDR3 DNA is TGCAGCGTTCTAGGACGGACGAACACTGAAGCTTTCTTT.

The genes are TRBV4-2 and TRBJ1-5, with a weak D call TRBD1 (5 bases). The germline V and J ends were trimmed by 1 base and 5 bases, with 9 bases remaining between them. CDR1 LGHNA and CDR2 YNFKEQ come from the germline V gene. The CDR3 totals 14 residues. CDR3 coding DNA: TGTGCCAGCAGCCAAGGTTCGGGGGATCAGCCCCAGCATTTT. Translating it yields CASSQGSGDQPQHF.

The CDR3 loop is CSAGRQGRDEKLFF. The CDR3 region has the DNA TGCAGTGCCGGGCGACAGGGGCGAGATGAAAAACTGTTTTTT. This chain joins TRBV20-1 and TRBJ1-4; TRBD1 matches at 8 bases. The trim removed 6 bases at V and 6 bases at J, leaving 9 bases unmatched. Germline assignment: CDR1 DFQATT and CDR2 SNEGSKA (reference sequence). The CDR3 loop spans 14 amino acids.

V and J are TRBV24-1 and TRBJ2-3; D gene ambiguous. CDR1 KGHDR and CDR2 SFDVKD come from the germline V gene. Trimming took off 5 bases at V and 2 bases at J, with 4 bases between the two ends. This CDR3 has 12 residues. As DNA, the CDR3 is TGTGCCACCAGTGCACTCACAGATACGCAGTATTTT. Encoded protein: CATSALTDTQYF.

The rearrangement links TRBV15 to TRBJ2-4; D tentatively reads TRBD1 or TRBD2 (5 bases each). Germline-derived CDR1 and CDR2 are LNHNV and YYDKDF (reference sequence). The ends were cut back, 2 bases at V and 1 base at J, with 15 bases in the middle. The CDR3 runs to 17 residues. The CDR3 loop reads CATSRIQGSGAKNIQYF. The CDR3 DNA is TGTGCCACCAGCAGAATCCAGGGAAGCGGTGCCAAAAACATTCAGTACTTC. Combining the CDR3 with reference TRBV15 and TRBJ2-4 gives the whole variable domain DAMVIQNPRYQVTQFGKPVTLSCSQTLNHNVMYWYQQKSSQAPKLLFHYYDKDFNNEADTPDNFQSRRPNTSFCFLDIRSPGLGDTAMYLCATSRIQGSGAKNIQYFGAGTRLSVL.

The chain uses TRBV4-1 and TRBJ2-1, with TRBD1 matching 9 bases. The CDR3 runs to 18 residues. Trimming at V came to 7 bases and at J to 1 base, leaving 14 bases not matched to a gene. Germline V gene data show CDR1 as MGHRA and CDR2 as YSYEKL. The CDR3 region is CASTTKIGGQGSYNEQFF. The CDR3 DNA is TGCGCCAGCACCACCAAGATCGGAGGACAGGGGTCCTACAATGAGCAGTTCTTC.

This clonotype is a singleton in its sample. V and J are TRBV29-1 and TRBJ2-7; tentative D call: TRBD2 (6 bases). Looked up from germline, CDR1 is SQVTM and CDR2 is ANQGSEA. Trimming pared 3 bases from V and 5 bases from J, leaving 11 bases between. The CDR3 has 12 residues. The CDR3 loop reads CSVDLGLDEQYF. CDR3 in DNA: TGCAGCGTTGACTTGGGACTTGACGAGCAGTACTTC.

The CDR3 region has the DNA TGTGCCTGGAGTGTATGGGGGTTGGGACGGGAAAAATCTGGGGCCAACGTCCTGACTTTC. It is translated as CAWSVWGLGREKSGANVLTF. This chain uses TRBV30 with TRBJ2-6; D tentatively reads TRBD1 or TRBD2 (5 bases each). The germline V gene encodes CDR1 GTSNPN and CDR2 SVGIG (reference sequence). V lost 0 bases to trimming and J lost 1 base, with 22 bases between them. CDR3 length: 20 residues. The variable domain in full, with the rest retrieved from reference TRBV30 and TRBJ2-6, is SQTIHQWPATLVQPVGSPLSLECTVEGTSNPNLYWYRQAAGRGLQLLFYSVGIGQISSEVPQNLSASRPQDRQFILSSKKLLLSDSGFYLCAWSVWGLGREKSGANVLTFGAGSRLTVL.

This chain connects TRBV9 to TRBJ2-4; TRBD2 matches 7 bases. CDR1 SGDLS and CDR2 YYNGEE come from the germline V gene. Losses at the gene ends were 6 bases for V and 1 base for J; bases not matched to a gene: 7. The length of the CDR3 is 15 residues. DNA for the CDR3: TGTGCCAGCAACCCAACGGGGGGTGCCAAAAACATTCAGTACTTC. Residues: CASNPTGGAKNIQYF.

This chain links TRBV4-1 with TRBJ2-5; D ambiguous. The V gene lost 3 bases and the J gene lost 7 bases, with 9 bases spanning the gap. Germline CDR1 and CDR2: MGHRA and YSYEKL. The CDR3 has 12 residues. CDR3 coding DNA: TGCGCCAGCAGCCACGAAGTTGGGACCCAGTACTTC. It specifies CASSHEVGTQYF.

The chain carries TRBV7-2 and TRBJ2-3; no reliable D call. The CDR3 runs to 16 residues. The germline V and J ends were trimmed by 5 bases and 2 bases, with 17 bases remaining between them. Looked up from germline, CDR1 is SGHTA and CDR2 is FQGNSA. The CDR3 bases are TGTGCCAGCAGCCCCCGTGGGCTCGACCTCACAGATACGCAGTATTTT. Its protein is CASSPRGLDLTDTQYF.

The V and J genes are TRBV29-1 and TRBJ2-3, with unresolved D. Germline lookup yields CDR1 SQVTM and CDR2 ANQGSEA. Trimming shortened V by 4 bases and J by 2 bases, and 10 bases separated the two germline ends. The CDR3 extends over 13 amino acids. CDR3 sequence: CSVVGRYTDTQYF. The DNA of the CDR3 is TGCAGCGTTGTGGGCCGATACACAGATACGCAGTATTTT.

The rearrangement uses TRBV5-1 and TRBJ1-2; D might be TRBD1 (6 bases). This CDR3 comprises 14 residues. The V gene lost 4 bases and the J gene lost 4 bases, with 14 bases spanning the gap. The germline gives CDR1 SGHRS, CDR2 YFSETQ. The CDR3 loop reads CASSQDSNAYGYTF. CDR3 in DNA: TGCGCCAGCAGCCAGGACAGCAATGCCTATGGCTACACCTTC.

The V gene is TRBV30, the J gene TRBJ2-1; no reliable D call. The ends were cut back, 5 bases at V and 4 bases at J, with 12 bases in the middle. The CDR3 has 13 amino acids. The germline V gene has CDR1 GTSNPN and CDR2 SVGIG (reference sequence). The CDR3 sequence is CAWEEDGYNEQFF. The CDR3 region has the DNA TGTGCCTGGGAAGAGGACGGATACAATGAGCAGTTCTTC.

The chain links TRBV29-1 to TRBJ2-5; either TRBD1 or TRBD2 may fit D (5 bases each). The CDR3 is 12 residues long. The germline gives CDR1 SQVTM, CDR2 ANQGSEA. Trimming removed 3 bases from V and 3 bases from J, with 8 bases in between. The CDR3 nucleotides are TGCAGCGTTGAGAGAGGGGAAGAGACCCAGTACTTC. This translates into CSVERGEETQYF.

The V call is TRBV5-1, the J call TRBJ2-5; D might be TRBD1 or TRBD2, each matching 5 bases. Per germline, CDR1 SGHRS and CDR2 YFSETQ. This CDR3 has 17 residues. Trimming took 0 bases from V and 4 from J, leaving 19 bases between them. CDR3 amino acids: CASSLEGAATGRETQYF. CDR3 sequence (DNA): TGCGCCAGCAGCTTGGAAGGGGCCGCGACGGGGAGAGAGACCCAGTACTTC.